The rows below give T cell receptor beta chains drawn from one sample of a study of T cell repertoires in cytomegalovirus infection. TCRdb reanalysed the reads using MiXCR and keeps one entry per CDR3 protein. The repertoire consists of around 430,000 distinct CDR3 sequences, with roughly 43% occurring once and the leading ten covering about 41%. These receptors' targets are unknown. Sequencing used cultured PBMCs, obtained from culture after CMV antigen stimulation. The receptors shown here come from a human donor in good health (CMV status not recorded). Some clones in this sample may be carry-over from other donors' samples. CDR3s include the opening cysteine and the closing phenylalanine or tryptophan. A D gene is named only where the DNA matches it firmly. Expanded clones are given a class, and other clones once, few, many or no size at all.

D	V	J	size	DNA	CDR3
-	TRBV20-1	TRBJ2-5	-	TGCAGTGCTAGAGGCTTAAAAGAGACCCAGTACTTC	CSARGLKETQYF
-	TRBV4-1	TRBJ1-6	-	TGCGCCAGCAGCCAAGATCAGGGGACGGATTCACCCCTCCACTTT	CASSQDQGTDSPLHF
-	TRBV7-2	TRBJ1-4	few	TGTGCCAGCAGCTTAGCCGGGGTTCGAACTAATGAAAAACTGTTTTTT	CASSLAGVRTNEKLFF
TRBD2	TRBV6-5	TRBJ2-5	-	TGTGCCAGCAGTTACGCACGCGGGAGCTTGGAAGAGACCCAGTACTTC	CASSYARGSLEETQYF
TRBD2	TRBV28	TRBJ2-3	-	TGTGCCAGCAGCAAAAGGACTAGCGGGGCTTTCACAGATACGCAGTATTTT	CASSKRTSGAFTDTQYF
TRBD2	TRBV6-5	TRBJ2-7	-	TGTGCCAGCAGTAACGTTTACGGGGGGGCGGGGGAGCAGTACTTC	CASSNVYGGAGEQYF
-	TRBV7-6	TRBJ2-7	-	TGTGCCAGCAGCCCGACCCCCCAATCCGGGGTCGAGCAGTACTTC	CASSPTPQSGVEQYF
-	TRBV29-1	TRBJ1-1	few	TGCAGCGTTGAGGGTAGGATGAACACTGAAGCTTTCTTT	CSVEGRMNTEAFF
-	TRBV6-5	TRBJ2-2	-	TGTGCCAGCAGTGACTCGGGACGTCAGAACACCGGGGAGCTGTTTTTT	CASSDSGRQNTGELFF
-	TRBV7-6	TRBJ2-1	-	TGTGCCAGCAGCTTAGCGTCGAAGACGCCGTTCTTC	CASSLASKTPFF
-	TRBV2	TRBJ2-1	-	TGTGCCAGCAGTGATGGCGTTGAGCAGTTCTTC	CASSDGVEQFF
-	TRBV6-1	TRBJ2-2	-	TGTGCCAGCAGTGAGACTTGGGGGACCGGGGAGCTGTTTTTT	CASSETWGTGELFF
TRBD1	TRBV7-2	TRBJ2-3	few	TGTGCCAGCGGACAACAGGGGTCAGATACGCAGTATTTT	CASGQQGSDTQYF
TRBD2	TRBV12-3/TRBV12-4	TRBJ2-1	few	TGTGCCAGCAGTTTAGGCCCCCTAGCGGAGTACAATGAGCAGTTCTTC	CASSLGPLAEYNEQFF
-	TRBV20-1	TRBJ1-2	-	TGCAGTGCCCAAGATCGGGGGGGGGTAATGGGAGGCTACACCTTC	CSAQDRGGVMGGYTF
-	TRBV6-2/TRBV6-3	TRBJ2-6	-	TGTGCCAGCAGTTCTATCCTCCAGCCTTCTGGGGCCAACGTCCTGACTTTC	CASSSILQPSGANVLTF